The clone carrying this T cell receptor (beta chain) came up once. The sample comes from a study of blood T cell repertoires in COVID-19. Generated by immunoSEQ multiplex PCR, the TCRdb table keeps only in-frame clones and is missing some. This table holds 250,000 to 350,000 clones, roughly 83% found once. CDR1 is SGDLS, CDR2 YYNGEE, per germline. The trim removed 2 bases at V and 2 bases at J, leaving 6 bases unmatched. There are 15 residues in the CDR3. The sequenced material came from peripheral blood. The source of this sequence is a human donor with COVID-19, enrolled during active disease. The donor label of this sample is uncertain. The genes are TRBV9 and TRBJ2-5; TRBD2 agrees at 7 bases. The CDR3 loop reads CASSVIRGDQETQYF. The CDR3 coding sequence is TGTGCCAGCAGCGTCATCCGGGGGGATCAAGAGACCCAGTACTTC.